The subject of this entry is one T cell receptor (beta chain). The target of this receptor is not known. No base quality values were provided; no much bigger clone lies one nucleotide off. Library preparation was by the immunoSEQ multiplex PCR assay. For the multiplex PCR, a mixture combining 60 forward primers for TCR Vbeta segments and 13 reverse primers for TCR Jbeta segments was used. Amplification of the CDR3 region of rearranged TCR beta genes was performed with a multiplex PCR assay on genomic DNA. On the Illumina HiSeq System, the amplified TCR beta libraries were sequenced as 87-base-pair reads. The authors' pipeline ran thus. In a later analysis, tens of millions of unique TCR beta chains were counted across the 650 to 750 repertoires, and roughly 11 million of these chains were shared by at least two donors. Raw reads were error-corrected and collapsed into unique sequences with a nearest-neighbor algorithm that merged closely related sequences to remove PCR and sequencing errors. Alignment of CDR3 sequences to IMGT reference sequences was used to assign V, D and J gene segments. For a sequence to be retained, at least a six-nucleotide match to both a V gene segment and a J gene segment was required. Rearrangements were called productive when the CDR3 lacked stop codons and stayed in frame with V and J; all others were non-productive. CDR3 was defined by IMGT convention, running from the second conserved V-encoded cysteine to the conserved J-encoded phenylalanine. Sequences without an unambiguous match to a single V gene segment were excluded from the earlier analysis of 450 to 750 of the donors. In an earlier analysis of 587 of the donors, V segments were called functional above 56.7% productive rearrangements and were called segregating when the between-donor standard deviation exceeded 5%. A statistical classification framework was built for diagnosing cytomegalovirus status from the catalog of TCR beta chain sequences. V and J gene assignment, in a later analysis, came from comparing TCR nucleotide sequences with IMGT/GENE-DB human TR gene sequences. The TCRdist pipeline was used in a later analysis to assign CDR3 sequences and most-parsimonious VDJ recombination scenarios. A later analysis defined each TCR beta chain by its CDR3 amino acid sequence plus V-gene family, and excluded reads lacking a unique V-gene family. A later analysis removed 550 to 650 highly shared, low-generation-probability nucleotide sequences to deal with suspected cross-contamination and a sequencing artifact. In a later analysis, a clonal expansion index for each public chain was calculated from normalized within-repertoire ranks of inferred template counts. In a later analysis, generation probabilities were computed using a VDJ recombination model fitted to out-of-frame rearrangements, and the results were checked against IGoR. In a later analysis, TCR-TCR, TCR-HLA and TCR-CMV co-occurrence was scored with hypergeometric tests, and a repertoire-size bias correction was applied to TCR pairs. To estimate false discovery rates, a later analysis permuted the HLA or CMV assignments 20 times. In a later analysis, co-occurring TCRs were grouped with DBSCAN, and TCRdist sequence similarity was added when clustering was performed within HLA-allele-positive subsets. For co-occurrence clustering, repertoires with fewer than 30,000 or more than 120,000 public chains were excluded, along with 4 to 6 repertoires with anomalous nucleotide sharing. TCRdb took this table from immuneACCESS and kept in-frame rearrangements with V and J called. Such tables lack part of the clones; where checked against another copy, unresolved V genes explain under half of the gap, and the rest is unexplained. That table supplies the V and J calls and clone size; D and trimming were determined from the DNA. The sample table lists 100,000 or so clones, around 75% of them with a count of one. The ten largest make up approximately 4.8% of the sample.

This sample stems from a study of cytomegalovirus exposure and HLA in healthy donors (dated by TCRdb to the late 2010s). Context from the whole study: An earlier analysis of under 600 of the donors reported more than 250 Gb of sequence data and some 120 million unique TCR beta sequences from 150 million to 200 million T cells. Approximately 330 gigabases of sequencing data and roughly 81 million unique TCR sequences made up an early release that covered some 640 HLA-typed donors. The genetic ancestry cluster associated with self-reported Caucasian donors included roughly four fifths of the roughly 400 genotyped donors. The study aimed to test whether cataloging public T cell receptors could reveal signatures of past pathogen exposure. The study profiled the T cell repertoires of 500 to 800 subjects by immunosequencing and related them to cytomegalovirus serostatus. Along with the roughly 670-subject first cohort, a separate validation cohort of some 130 different subjects was used. To predict cytomegalovirus infection status, the study combined high-throughput TCR immunosequencing, statistical association of individual TCRs with disease status, and machine learning. In a later analysis, previously published TCR beta repertoires from 500 to 750 donors were re-analyzed and high-resolution HLA genotyping was added so that TCR occurrence patterns could be studied. The later analysis used no new phenotypic data to find candidate immune exposures, relying instead on TCR beta sequences and their occurrence across donors. An earlier analysis of 587 of the donors applied high-throughput TCR beta sequencing to assess whether each TCR beta V gene segment acted as functional or pseudogenic. Donor age, sex, ethnicity and CMV serostatus were collected together with the repertoire data. A later genetic analysis took genome-wide SNP genotypes for about three fifths of the roughly 670 donors and used that subset as a discovery cohort. All discovery cohort repertoires had been generated using a single sequencing platform. Both class I and class II loci were covered by HLA typing, at four-digit resolution. The number of typed donors differed by locus: 629-630 for A, B, C, DRB1 and DQB1; 500 to 550 for DQA1; approximately 600 for DPA1; and some 470 for DPB1. Four to six DR-DQ haplotypes were handled as single units for association and clustering, since linkage in the cohort was strong. Among a few hundred genotyped donors of the cohort, an average of around 240,000 unique TCR beta nucleotide sequences were sequenced per donor, roughly 20% of them non-productive. Results and caveats for the whole study, not just this receptor: While some public TCRs were present in many individuals, most TCR sequences turned up only very rarely across donors. In a later analysis, HLA-associated TCR beta chains showed more clonal expansion and lower generation probabilities than non-associated chains that were equally common. According to a later analysis, parvovirus B19, influenza, CMV and Epstein-Barr virus appeared linked to several top co-occurrence clusters. Because HLA typing was unavailable for some donors at each locus, only the typed subset was used in association tests. V-gene and J-gene trimming of TCR beta chains was associated with a missense DCLRE1C variant in a later genetic analysis, and the association was replicated in an independent cohort. Specific HLA alleles were associated with 15,000 to 20,000 TCR beta sequences at a false discovery rate of 0.05 in a later analysis. A few of the identified cytomegalovirus-associated TCR beta chains were confirmed in vitro to be specific for cytomegalovirus antigens. The presence/absence analyses assumed that sequencing depth was roughly uniform across donors, and that assumption may not be true. When HLA alleles, especially DR and DQ, strongly co-occurred, attributing TCR associations to individual alleles was difficult. Some IMGT-functional V segments, including TRBV6-2 and TRBV6-3, could not be told apart with the 87-base-pair reads, so those segments were excluded. The authors suggested that the approach could potentially be generalized to other disease states and immunological phenotypes. Only TCR beta chains were sequenced in this cohort, and the absence of alpha or paired-chain data limited detectable features. A further reported finding was that TCR beta sequences accurately predicted the HLA-A and HLA-B alleles for most subjects in the first cohort. In the study, approximately 160 TCR beta chains were listed as associated with cytomegalovirus. In an earlier analysis of approximately 590 of the donors, most TCR beta V segments appeared in productive rearrangements about 90% or about 30% of the time, broadly matching IMGT annotations. A later genetic analysis reported fewer N-insertions in productive TCRs among donors in an Asian-associated ancestry cluster than the roughly 700-donor mean. Correlated functional status among segregating V segments might be attributable to linkage disequilibrium, but an unknown experimental factor could not be ruled out. Some 15 rarely observed V segments, including chromosome 9 orphons, were excluded from the earlier analysis of about 500 of the donors because counts were too low. Cytomegalovirus status was reported to be diagnosed by the classifier with high specificity and sensitivity in both the original and validation cohorts. In a later analysis, the rate of TCR association differed among HLA loci, with DRB1 alleles having the most associated TCRs and HLA-C alleles having the fewest. Most CMV-associated TCR beta chains appeared to be HLA-restricted in a later analysis, and the HLA associations seemed to be driven largely by CMV exposure. For the cohort, immune exposure information was limited to CMV serostatus. A cluster of highly shared sequence variants was judged likely to be a technical artifact of the sequencing pipeline.

The cohort consisted of 600 to 750 healthy bone marrow donors. At the time of sampling, all cohort members were nominally healthy, though unrecorded immune exposures were likely present. The donor tested CMV seropositive, placing the donor among the roughly 300 seropositive members of the cohort. Every donor gave a peripheral blood sample, and the peripheral blood mononuclear cells from that sample were used for TCR beta sequencing. The Qiagen DNeasy Blood Extraction Kit was used to extract genomic DNA from the blood cell samples. The CDR1 and CDR2 encoded by the germline V gene are ENHRY and SYGVKD. V is clipped by 2 bases and J by 0 bases, and the sequence between their germline boundaries is 12 bases long. Counted from cysteine to phenylalanine, this CDR3 has 16 amino acids. The retained sequence is limited to the CDR3, 48 bases, with the frame set at the first base.

The rearrangement joined TRBV10-3 to TRBJ2-3; the D region possibly corresponds to TRBD2 (6 bases align). The source is a woman aged 18-29 years in good health and CMV-seropositive. The sample was PBMCs. At the DNA level, the sequence is TGTGCCATCAGTGAGCGAGGCGGGACGAGCACAGATACGCAGTATTTT. Translated, it gives CAISERGGTSTDTQYF.